A single sample is the source of the 18 T cell receptor beta chains below, sequenced in a study of T cells in Graves' hyperthyroidism and ophthalmopathy. Amplified TCR beta CDR3 regions came from RNA transcripts. The TCR CDR3 was amplified in a first-round RT-PCR using the HTBI primer set. MiXCR, run by TCRdb on the multiplex PCR reads, gives a single entry per CDR3 protein. The sample carries hundreds of thousands of distinct CDR3 sequences, approximately 20% recorded once. Sequenced material: blood. These receptors were taken from a man aged 35 to 55 with Graves' ophthalmopathy.

This clonotype was found a few times. The rearrangement uses TRBV5-1 and TRBJ2-3, with a possible D match to TRBD1 (6 bases). The CDR3 length is 15 residues. V was shortened by 6 bases and J by 1 base, with 15 bases between the two germline ends. Germline CDR1 SGHRS, CDR2 YFSETQ. CDR3 DNA: TGCGCCAGCATGACTACAGGGTTCGGCACAGATACGCAGTATTTT. This gives the protein CASMTTGFGTDTQYF.

The chain carries TRBV6-1 and TRBJ2-2, with a tentative D call TRBD2 (6 bases). Trimming took off 3 bases at V and 6 bases at J, with 8 bases between the two ends. Germline assignment: CDR1 MNHNS and CDR2 SASEGT. The CDR3 sequence is 13 residues long. CDR3 coding DNA: TGTGCCAGCAGTGATCGGGGGTCCGGGGAGCTGTTTTTT. This sequence encodes CASSDRGSGELFF.

The J gene is TRBJ2-2, the V gene TRBV4-2; the match to TRBD2 covers 9 bases. CDR1 LGHNA and CDR2 YNFKEQ come from the germline V gene. This CDR3 has 17 residues. With V trimmed by 1 base and J by 5 bases, 8 bases remained unmatched. Here the CDR3 reads CASSQVGGRARTGELFF. The CDR3 DNA reads as TGTGCCAGCAGCCAAGTAGGCGGGAGGGCCAGAACCGGGGAGCTGTTTTTT.

This clonotype has a handful of counts. The chain employs TRBV6-2 or TRBV6-3 and TRBJ1-1; 7 bases are shared with TRBD1. Germline V gives CDR1 MNHEY, CDR2 SVGEGT. The V and J ends lost 6 bases and 0 bases, in that order; junction bases with no gene match: 7. The CDR3 is 15 residues long. CDR3 sequence reads: CASSNPGQMNTEAFF. The CDR3, as DNA: TGTGCCAGCAGCAATCCGGGACAGATGAACACTGAAGCTTTCTTT.

V gene TRBV9 combines with J gene TRBJ2-3; 8 bases fit TRBD2. Germline CDR1 reads SGDLS; CDR2 reads YYNGEE. V lost 4 bases, J lost 2 bases, and 15 bases stayed unmatched. The CDR3 consists of 18 residues. The CDR3 region is CASSPSGGPRWDTDTQYF. The CDR3 nucleotides are TGTGCCAGCAGCCCGAGCGGGGGCCCACGGTGGGACACAGATACGCAGTATTTT.

The chain uses TRBV18 and TRBJ1-5; no definite D call. The CDR3 consists of 16 residues. From germline, CDR1 is KGHSH and CDR2 LQKENI. Trimming took 3 bases from V and 6 from J, leaving 18 bases between them. This chain's CDR3 is CASSPGVLDSGQPQHF. The CDR3 DNA reads as TGTGCCAGCTCACCCGGTGTGCTCGATTCGGGTCAGCCCCAGCATTTT.

The chain couples TRBV24-1 to TRBJ2-5; 11 bases fit TRBD2. The CDR3 spans 15 residues. Germline V CDR1 and CDR2: KGHDR, SFDVKD. Trimming cost V 7 bases and J 1 base; bases outside gene matches: 4. The CDR3 DNA follows: TGTGCCACCAGCAGACTAGCGGGGCTCCAAGAGACCCAGTACTTC. Protein: CATSRLAGLQETQYF.

This clonotype was detected many times. The rearrangement links TRBV11-2 to TRBJ2-2, with D uncertain. The CDR3 loop spans 15 amino acids. The V end lost 0 bases, the J end lost 1 base, and 6 bases lay between the germline ends. Germline values: CDR1 SGHAT, CDR2 FQNNGV. The DNA for the CDR3 is TGTGCCAGCAGCTTAGAGACGCTGAACACCGGGGAGCTGTTTTTT. It specifies CASSLETLNTGELFF.

V gene TRBV7-2 combines with J gene TRBJ2-7; 8 bases map to TRBD2. Unmatched junction bases numbered 7, after V lost 3 bases and J lost 0 bases. The CDR3 contains 16 residues. CDR1 is SGHTA and CDR2 is FQGNSA in the germline V gene. The chain's CDR3 is CASSLYPGGGSYEQYF. The DNA of the CDR3 is TGTGCCAGCAGCTTGTATCCGGGAGGGGGCTCCTACGAGCAGTACTTC.

This clonotype was recorded at least ten times. The rearrangement joins TRBV28 to TRBJ2-1, with D perhaps assigned TRBD1 or TRBD2 (6 bases each). The CDR3 extends over 14 amino acids. Trimming removed 7 bases from V and 4 bases from J, with 14 bases in between. CDR1 and CDR2 from the germline V gene are MDHEN and SYDVKM. This chain's CDR3 is CASTLGGPYNEQFF. In nucleotides, the CDR3 is TGTGCCAGCACCTTGGGGGGCCCGTACAATGAGCAGTTCTTC.

This clonotype was seen many times. This chain uses TRBV12-3 or TRBV12-4 with TRBJ2-7; the D gene is possibly TRBD2 (6 bases). The CDR3 is made up of 15 amino acids. V was trimmed by 2 bases and J by 0 bases, leaving 11 bases between them. The CDR3 DNA follows: TGTGCCAGCAGTTTAAAGCACGGGAGCTCCTACGAGCAGTACTTC. This sequence encodes CASSLKHGSSYEQYF.

About this clonotype: Because the CDR3's place on the DNA is in doubt, the DNA is left out and the CDR3 is given as listed by TCRdb. The chain couples TRBV27 to TRBJ1-1. CDR1 and CDR2 from the germline V gene are MNHEY and SMNVEV (reference sequence). The CDR3 is 15 residues long, counting both termini. CDR3 amino acids: CASSQDGRSSLKLSF.

This clonotype was seen once. The chain has TRBV20-1 and TRBJ2-1; perhaps TRBD1 as D (5 bases). The ends were cut back, 3 bases at V and 11 bases at J, with 23 bases in the middle. Germline CDR1 DFQATT, CDR2 SNEGSKA (reference sequence). This CDR3 is 15 amino acids long. The CDR3 loop is CSASYPRQSAMQQFF. CDR3 sequence (DNA): TGCAGTGCTAGCTACCCGCGACAGTCCGCGATGCAGCAGTTCTTC.

In its sample, this clonotype was seen many times. V is TRBV12-3 or TRBV12-4 and J is TRBJ2-1; 9 positions match TRBD1. This CDR3 contains 16 residues. V shed 1 base, J shed 2 bases, and the junction held 3 bases outside the gene matches. As DNA, the CDR3 is TGTGCCAGCAGTTTAGTCGGGACAGGGACCTACAATGAGCAGTTCTTC. Translation: CASSLVGTGTYNEQFF.

The sample holds a few counts of this clonotype. The chain carries TRBV4-2 and TRBJ2-5; 7 bases fit TRBD1. The germline gives CDR1 LGHNA, CDR2 YNFKEQ. The junction had 6 bases not matched to a gene; V was cut back by 2 bases and J by 6 bases. This CDR3 spans 14 amino acids. The CDR3 is CASSQRDSQKTQYF. The CDR3 region has the DNA TGTGCCAGCAGCCAACGGGACAGCCAGAAGACCCAGTACTTC.

This clonotype has just a few counts. V gene TRBV20-1 combines with J gene TRBJ2-7; 12 bases are a match to TRBD2. V shed 1 base and J 4 bases; nucleotides not matched to a gene: 5. Germline CDR1 is DFQATT and CDR2 is SNEGSKA (reference sequence). There are 15 residues in the CDR3. CDR3 in DNA: TGCAGTGCTAGAGGAGCTAGCGGGGGGGCATACGAGCAGTACTTC. Protein product: CSARGASGGAYEQYF.

This clonotype has only a few counts. This chain links TRBV20-1 with TRBJ2-7, with D tentatively TRBD1 or TRBD2 (5 bases each). The V end lost 4 bases, the J end lost 0 bases, and 13 bases lay between the germline ends. This CDR3 is 14 amino acids long. Germline CDR1 and CDR2: DFQATT and SNEGSKA (reference sequence). The DNA of the CDR3 is TGCAGTGCTATCGGGACGGTGAGCTCCTACGAGCAGTACTTC. Its protein is CSAIGTVSSYEQYF.

This clonotype has more than one count but fewer than ten. The chain joins TRBV20-1 to TRBJ1-1; 8 nucleotides align to TRBD1. Losses at the gene ends were 5 bases for V and 5 bases for J; bases not matched to a gene: 7. Germline V gives CDR1 DFQATT, CDR2 SNEGSKA (reference sequence). The CDR3 has 13 amino acids. This chain's CDR3 is CSASWTGRTEAFF. The CDR3 DNA reads TGCAGTGCTTCATGGACAGGGCGGACTGAAGCTTTCTTT.